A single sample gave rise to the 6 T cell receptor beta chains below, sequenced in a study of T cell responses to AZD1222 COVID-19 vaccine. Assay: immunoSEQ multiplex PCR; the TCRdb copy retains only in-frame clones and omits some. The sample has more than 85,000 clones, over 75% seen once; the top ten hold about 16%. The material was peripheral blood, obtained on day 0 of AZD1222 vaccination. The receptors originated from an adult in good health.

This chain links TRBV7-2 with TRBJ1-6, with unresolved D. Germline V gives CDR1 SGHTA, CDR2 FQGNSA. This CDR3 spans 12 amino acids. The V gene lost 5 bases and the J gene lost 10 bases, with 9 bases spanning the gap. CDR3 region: CASSPTGSPLHF. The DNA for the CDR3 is TGTGCCAGCAGCCCTACTGGCTCACCCCTCCACTTT.

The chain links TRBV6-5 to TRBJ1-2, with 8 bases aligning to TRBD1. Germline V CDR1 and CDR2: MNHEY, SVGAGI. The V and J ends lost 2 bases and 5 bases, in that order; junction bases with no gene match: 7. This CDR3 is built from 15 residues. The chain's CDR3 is CASSYRLGQGYGYTF. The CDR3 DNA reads TGTGCCAGCAGTTACCGTCTTGGACAGGGTTATGGCTACACCTTC.

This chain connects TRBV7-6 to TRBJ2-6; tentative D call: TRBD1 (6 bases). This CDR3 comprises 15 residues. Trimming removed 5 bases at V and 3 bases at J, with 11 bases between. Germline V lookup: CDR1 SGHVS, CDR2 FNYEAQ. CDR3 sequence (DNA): TGTGCCAGCAGCGTACAGGGAGTTGGGGCCAACGTCCTGACTTTC. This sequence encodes CASSVQGVGANVLTF. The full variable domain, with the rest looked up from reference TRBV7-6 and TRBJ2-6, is GAGVSQSPRYKVTKRGQDVALRCDPISGHVSLYWYRQALGQGPEFLTYFNYEAQQDKSGLPNDRFSAERPEGSISTLTIQRTEQRDSAMYRCASSVQGVGANVLTFGAGSRLTVL.

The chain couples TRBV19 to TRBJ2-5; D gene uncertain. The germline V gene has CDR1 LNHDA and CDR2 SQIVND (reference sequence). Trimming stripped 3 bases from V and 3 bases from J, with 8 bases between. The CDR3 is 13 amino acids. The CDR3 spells CASSIGVKETQYF. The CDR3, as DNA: TGTGCCAGTAGTATTGGGGTAAAAGAGACCCAGTACTTC.

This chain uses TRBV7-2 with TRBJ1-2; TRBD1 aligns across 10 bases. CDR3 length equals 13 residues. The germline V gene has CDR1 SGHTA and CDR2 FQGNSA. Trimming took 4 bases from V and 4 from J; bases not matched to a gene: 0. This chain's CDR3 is CASSWTGGYGYTF. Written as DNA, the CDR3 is TGTGCCAGCAGCTGGACAGGGGGCTATGGCTACACCTTC. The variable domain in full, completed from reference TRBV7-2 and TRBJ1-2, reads GAGVSQSPSNKVTEKGKDVELRCDPISGHTALYWYRQSLGQGLEFLIYFQGNSAPDKSGLPSDRFSAERTGGSVSTLTIQRTQQEDSAVYLCASSWTGGYGYTFGSGTRLTVV.

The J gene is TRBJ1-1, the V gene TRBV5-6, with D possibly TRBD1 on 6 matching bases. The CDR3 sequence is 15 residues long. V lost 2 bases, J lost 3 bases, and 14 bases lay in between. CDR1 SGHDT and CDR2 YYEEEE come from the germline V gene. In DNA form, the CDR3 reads TGTGCCAGCAGCTTATCATACAGGGACGACACTGAAGCTTTCTTT. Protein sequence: CASSLSYRDDTEAFF.